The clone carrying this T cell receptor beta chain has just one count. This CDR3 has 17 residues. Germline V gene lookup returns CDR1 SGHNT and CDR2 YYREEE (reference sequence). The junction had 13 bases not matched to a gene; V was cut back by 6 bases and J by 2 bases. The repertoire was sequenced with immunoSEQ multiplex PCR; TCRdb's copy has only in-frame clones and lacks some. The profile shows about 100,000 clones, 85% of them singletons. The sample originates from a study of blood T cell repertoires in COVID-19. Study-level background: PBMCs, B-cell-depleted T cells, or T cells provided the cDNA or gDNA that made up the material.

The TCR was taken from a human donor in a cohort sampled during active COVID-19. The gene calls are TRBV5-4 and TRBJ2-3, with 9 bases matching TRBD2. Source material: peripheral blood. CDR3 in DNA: TGTGCCAGCACCAAAAAGGGGGGACTAGCCCCCACAGATACGCAGTATTTT. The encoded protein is CASTKKGGLAPTDTQYF.